This T cell receptor (beta chain) was sequenced in a study of tumor-infiltrating lymphocytes in localized non-small cell lung cancer. On the study more broadly: Tumor tissue and non-adjacent uninvolved lung came from each patient. Findings and limits, study-wide: T-cell fraction did not differ between immunotypes IM1 and IM2.

As regards this clone: The target antigen is unknown.

Trimming cost V 1 base and J 7 bases, with 8 bases left between them. The CDR3 spans 13 residues. Germline V gene data show CDR1 as SGHRS and CDR2 as YFSETQ. The protocol was immunoSEQ multiplex PCR, while the TCRdb copy is restricted to in-frame clones and leaves out a portion. Of about 3,800 clones detected, around two thirds appear once; the ten largest clones hold just under 15%. This TCR came from a human donor with non-small cell lung cancer. This rearrangement joins TRBV5-1 to TRBJ1-4, with no clear D. Sequenced: uninvolved lung tissue not adjacent to the tumor. CDR3 nucleotide sequence: TGCGCCAGCAGCTTGAGGGCTGGTGAAAAACTGTTTTTT. Encoded protein: CASSLRAGEKLFF.